The 15 T cell receptor beta chains presented below share a single source sample, sequenced in a study of cytomegalovirus exposure and HLA in healthy donors (dated by TCRdb to 2016 to 2017). Libraries were constructed by the immunoSEQ multiplex PCR assay. For the multiplex PCR, a mixture combining 60 forward primers for TCR Vbeta segments and 13 reverse primers for TCR Jbeta segments was used. TCRdb took over this immuneACCESS table, retaining in-frame rearrangements with V and J assigned. Such tables are incomplete; in checked studies, under half of the missing clones stem from an unresolved V gene, and the remainder is unexplained. The sample contains 180,000 or so clones, more than 65% of them found a single time. The top ten hold roughly 1.5% of the sample. Input material: PBMCs. The receptors originated from a male donor in good health and CMV-seronegative.

J is TRBJ2-1 and V is TRBV4-2; no clear D gene. Trimming pared 3 bases from V and 4 bases from J, leaving 13 bases between. There are 15 residues in the CDR3. Germline V gives CDR1 LGHNA, CDR2 YNFKEQ. The CDR3 sequence is CASSQRSGEYNEQFF. The CDR3 coding sequence is TGTGCCAGCAGCCAGAGGTCCGGCGAGTACAATGAGCAGTTCTTC.

The chain uses TRBV20-1 and TRBJ1-4, with D uncertain. Looked up from germline, CDR1 is DFQATT and CDR2 is SNEGSKA (reference sequence). V gave up 4 bases and J gave up 8 bases, with 8 bases separating them. The CDR3 sequence is 11 residues long. CDR3: CSATAGEKLFF. As DNA, the CDR3 is TGCAGTGCTACCGCGGGGGAAAAACTGTTTTTT.

In the case of this clone: A junction boundary mismatches the germline segment, possibly from a read error. This sequence joins TRBV7-9 and TRBJ2-7; TRBD2 is a possible D gene (6 bases). CDR3 length: 15 amino acids. The germline CDR1 and CDR2 sequences are SEHNR and FQNEAQ (reference sequence). As DNA, the CDR3 is TGTTCCAGCGGCACCCCGCGGGGCAGGTCCTACGAGCAGTACTTC. Protein sequence: CSSGTPRGRSYEQYF.

The chain couples TRBV4-1 to TRBJ1-4; D not certain. The V end lost 1 base, the J end lost 0 bases, and 18 bases lay between the germline ends. CDR1 is MGHRA and CDR2 is YSYEKL in the germline V gene. The CDR3 has 19 amino acids. The CDR3 protein is CASSQGGSKTVATNEKLFF. The CDR3 nucleotides are TGCGCCAGCAGCCAAGGTGGGTCGAAAACAGTTGCAACTAATGAAAAACTGTTTTTT.

The V call is TRBV5-1, the J call TRBJ2-7; 8 nucleotides line up with TRBD2. Germline V lookup: CDR1 SGHRS, CDR2 YFSETQ. The CDR3 has 17 amino acids. J gave up 3 bases and V 0 bases, and 11 bases lay outside the gene matches. The CDR3: CASSLGRAGREVYEQYF. CDR3 in DNA: TGCGCCAGCAGCTTGGGTCGGGCTGGGCGGGAGGTCTACGAGCAGTACTTC.

The CDR3 DNA reads TGTGCCAGCAGCCCCGGACAGGGCGATCAGCCCCAGCATTTT. Translating it yields CASSPGQGDQPQHF. The rearrangement links TRBV6-6 to TRBJ1-5, with 8 nucleotides matching TRBD1. Germline V gives CDR1 MNHNY, CDR2 SVGAGI (reference sequence). V was pared by 6 bases and J by 5 bases, with 6 bases of the junction left unmatched. The CDR3 has 14 residues.

The J gene is TRBJ1-3, the V gene TRBV20-1, with no clear D. This CDR3 has 11 residues. V was pared by 6 bases and J by 7 bases, with 10 bases between. Germline-derived CDR1 and CDR2 are DFQATT and SNEGSKA (reference sequence). In DNA form, the CDR3 reads TGCAGTGCCACCCACGGGAACACCATATATTTT. It translates to CSATHGNTIYF.

The chain joins TRBV7-8 to TRBJ1-3; D not certain. Germline assignment: CDR1 SGHVS and CDR2 FQNEAQ. The CDR3 has 16 residues. Deletions cut 2 bases from V and 0 bases from J, with 11 bases between. CDR3 residues: CASSLQAVFSGNTIYF. In DNA form, the CDR3 reads TGTGCCAGCAGCTTACAGGCCGTCTTCTCTGGAAACACCATATATTTT.

The J gene is TRBJ2-7, the V gene TRBV9, with 11 bases matching TRBD2. This CDR3 is built from 16 residues. Germline CDR1 and CDR2: SGDLS and YYNGEE. Trimming removed 0 bases from V and 4 bases from J; junction bases left unmatched: 6. The CDR3 loop reads CASSVAPTSGSYEQYF. CDR3 bases: TGTGCCAGCAGCGTAGCACCCACTAGCGGGAGTTACGAGCAGTACTTC.

The chain has TRBV6-1 and TRBJ2-7; a weak D match, TRBD1 (5 bases). Germline V gene sequence: CDR1 MNHNS, CDR2 SASEGT. The CDR3 contains 17 residues. V was trimmed by 3 bases and J by 0 bases, leaving 18 bases between them. The CDR3 loop reads CASSEDTGFLISYEQYF. The CDR3 DNA is TGTGCCAGCAGTGAGGACACAGGATTTCTCATCTCCTACGAGCAGTACTTC.

On this clone itself: Germline and junction disagree at one end, which may indicate a read error. The chain links TRBV7-9 to TRBJ2-1, with D possibly matching TRBD1 (5 bases). CDR3 length: 13 residues. The germline V gene has CDR1 SEHNR and CDR2 FQNEAQ (reference sequence). The CDR3 DNA sequence: TGTTCCAGCAGCTCCTGGACACCCACGGACCAGTTCTTC. Protein: CSSSSWTPTDQFF.

V gene TRBV19 combines with J gene TRBJ2-7; no clear D. The CDR3 is made up of 13 amino acids. Germline V gene data show CDR1 as LNHDA and CDR2 as SQIVND (reference sequence). The ends were cut back, 2 bases at V and 3 bases at J, with 8 bases in the middle. The CDR3 DNA reads as TGTGCCAGTAGTATAACAGTGGACTACGAGCAGTACTTC. Translating it yields CASSITVDYEQYF.

V gene TRBV5-1 combines with J gene TRBJ1-3, with D uncertain. V dropped 2 bases and J dropped 2 bases, with 11 bases sitting between them. The CDR3 extends over 15 amino acids. CDR1 is SGHRS and CDR2 is YFSETQ in the germline V gene. The CDR3 loop is CASSFNGGPGNTIYF. As DNA, the CDR3 is TGCGCCAGCAGCTTCAACGGTGGTCCTGGAAACACCATATATTTT.

This clone was detected once. This chain links TRBV5-1 with TRBJ1-1; TRBD1 aligns across 7 bases. Germline CDR1 SGHRS, CDR2 YFSETQ. The CDR3 contains 15 residues. V lost 3 bases, J lost 2 bases, and 7 bases stayed unmatched. CDR3 DNA: TGCGCCAGCAGCTACGCCCCAGGGGGAAACACTGAAGCTTTCTTT. Residues: CASSYAPGGNTEAFF.

The chain links TRBV4-2 to TRBJ2-3, with TRBD2 identical over 8 bases. The CDR3 covers 14 residues. Unmatched junction bases numbered 3, after V lost 4 bases and J lost 3 bases. Germline lookup yields CDR1 LGHNA and CDR2 YNFKEQ. CDR3 protein: CASSPGLVTDTQYF. DNA of the CDR3: TGTGCCAGCAGCCCGGGACTAGTGACAGATACGCAGTATTTT.